This entry lists 5 T cell receptor beta chains sequenced from one sample in a study of cytomegalovirus exposure and HLA in healthy donors. The PCR employed 60 Vbeta primers together with 13 Jbeta primers. Only in-frame clones appear in the TCRdb table, and some are missing; sequencing was by immunoSEQ multiplex PCR. The repertoire holds approximately 130,000 clones, with approximately 81% as singletons. Material for sequencing was PBMCs. These receptor sequences come from a man younger than 35 in good health and CMV-seronegative.

The rearrangement joins TRBV11-2 to TRBJ2-5; D remains unclear. The germline gives CDR1 SGHAT, CDR2 FQNNGV. CDR3 length equals 12 residues. V lost 2 bases and J 5 bases, leaving 6 bases between the germline ends. The CDR3 loop is CASSLFIETQYF. DNA of the CDR3: TGTGCCAGCAGCTTATTCATCGAGACCCAGTACTTC. Variable domain in full (rest from reference TRBV11-2 and TRBJ2-5): EAGVAQSPRYKIIEKRQSVAFWCNPISGHATLYWYQQILGQGPKLLIQFQNNGVVDDSQLPKDRFSAERLKGVDSTLKIQPAKLEDSAVYLCASSLFIETQYFGPGTRLLVL.

This chain connects TRBV12-5 to TRBJ2-7; 10 positions match TRBD1. Unmatched junction bases numbered 4, after V lost 6 bases and J lost 5 bases. CDR1 is LGHNT, CDR2 FRNRAP, per germline. This CDR3 comprises 13 residues. CDR3 protein: CASGPGQGNEQYF. Written as DNA, the CDR3 is TGTGCTAGTGGCCCGGGACAGGGGAACGAGCAGTACTTC.

The chain has TRBV19 and TRBJ1-6; TRBD1 aligns across 9 bases. The V and J ends lost 4 bases and 9 bases, in that order; junction bases with no gene match: 19. This CDR3 comprises 19 residues. Germline V gives CDR1 LNHDA, CDR2 SQIVND (reference sequence). CDR3 in amino acids: CASSTGLSPGQGGGSPLHF. The CDR3 DNA follows: TGTGCCAGTAGTACCGGCTTATCACCGGGACAGGGAGGAGGTTCACCCCTCCACTTT.

The chain has TRBV6-5 and TRBJ2-7; TRBD1 matches 7 bases. The CDR3 is made up of 13 amino acids. Unmatched junction bases numbered 5, after V lost 9 bases and J lost 0 bases. Germline V gives CDR1 MNHEY, CDR2 SVGAGI. The CDR3 reads CASTGVGSYEQYF. CDR3 sequence (DNA): TGTGCCAGTACAGGGGTGGGCTCCTACGAGCAGTACTTC.

In its sample, this clone was seen a few times. The chain couples TRBV7-2 to TRBJ1-2; D gene uncertain. Germline assignment: CDR1 SGHTA and CDR2 FQGNSA. CDR3 length equals 12 residues. V lost 7 bases, J lost 4 bases, and 10 bases lay in between. In nucleotides, the CDR3 is TGTGCCAGCACCCAGAGGATCTATGGCTACACCTTC. Amino acids: CASTQRIYGYTF.